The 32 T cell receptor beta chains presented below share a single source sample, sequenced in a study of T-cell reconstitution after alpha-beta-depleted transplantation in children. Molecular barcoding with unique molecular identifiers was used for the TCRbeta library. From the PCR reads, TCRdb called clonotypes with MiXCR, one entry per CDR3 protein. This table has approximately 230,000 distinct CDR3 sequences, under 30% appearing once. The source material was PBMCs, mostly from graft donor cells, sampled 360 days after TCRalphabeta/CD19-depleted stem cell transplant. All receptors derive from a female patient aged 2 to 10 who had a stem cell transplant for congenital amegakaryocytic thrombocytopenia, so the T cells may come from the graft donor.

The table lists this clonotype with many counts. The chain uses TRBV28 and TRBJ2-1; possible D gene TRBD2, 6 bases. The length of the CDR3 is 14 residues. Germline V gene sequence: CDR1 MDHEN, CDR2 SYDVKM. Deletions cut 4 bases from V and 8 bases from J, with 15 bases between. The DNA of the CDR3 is TGTGCCAGCAGTTCGGGGGAATGGGTCCATGAGCAGTTCTTC. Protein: CASSSGEWVHEQFF.

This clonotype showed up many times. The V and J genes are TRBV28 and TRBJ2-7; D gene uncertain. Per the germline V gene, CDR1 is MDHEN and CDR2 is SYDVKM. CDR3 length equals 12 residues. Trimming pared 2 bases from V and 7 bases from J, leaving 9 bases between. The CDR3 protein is CASSLLAKEQYF. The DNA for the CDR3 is TGTGCCAGCAGTTTACTGGCTAAAGAGCAGTACTTC.

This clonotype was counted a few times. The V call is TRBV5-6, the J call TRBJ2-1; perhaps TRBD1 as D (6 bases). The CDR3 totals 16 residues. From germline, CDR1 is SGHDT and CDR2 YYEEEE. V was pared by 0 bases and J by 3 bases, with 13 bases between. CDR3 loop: CASSLAPGQFYNEQFF. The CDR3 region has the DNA TGTGCCAGCAGCTTGGCCCCAGGACAGTTCTACAATGAGCAGTTCTTC.

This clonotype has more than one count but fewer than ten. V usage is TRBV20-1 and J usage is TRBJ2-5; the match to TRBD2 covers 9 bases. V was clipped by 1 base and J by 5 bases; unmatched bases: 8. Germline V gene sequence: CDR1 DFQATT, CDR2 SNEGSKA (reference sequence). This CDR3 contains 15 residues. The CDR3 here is CSARVGTSSLETQYF. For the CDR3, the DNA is TGCAGTGCTAGAGTGGGGACTAGCAGTTTGGAGACCCAGTACTTC.

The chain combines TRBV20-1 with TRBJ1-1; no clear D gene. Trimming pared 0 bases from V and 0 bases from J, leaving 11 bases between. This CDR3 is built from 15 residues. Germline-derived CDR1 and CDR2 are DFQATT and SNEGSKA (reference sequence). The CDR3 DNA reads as TGCAGTGCTAGAGACCTAGATAGAATGAACACTGAAGCTTTCTTT. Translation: CSARDLDRMNTEAFF.

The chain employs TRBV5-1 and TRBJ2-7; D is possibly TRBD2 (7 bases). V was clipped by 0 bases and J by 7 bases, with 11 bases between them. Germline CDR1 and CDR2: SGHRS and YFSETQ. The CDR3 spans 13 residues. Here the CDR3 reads CASSLVGGLEQYF. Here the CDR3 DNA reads TGCGCCAGCAGCTTGGTCGGGGGGCTGGAGCAGTACTTC.

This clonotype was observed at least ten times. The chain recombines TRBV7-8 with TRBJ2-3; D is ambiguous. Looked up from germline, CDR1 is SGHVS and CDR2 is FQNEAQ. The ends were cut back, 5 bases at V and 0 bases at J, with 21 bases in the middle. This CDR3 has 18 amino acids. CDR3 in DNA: TGTGCCAGCAGCCATTCCGCACTATCTTTCATCAGCACAGATACGCAGTATTTT. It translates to CASSHSALSFISTDTQYF.

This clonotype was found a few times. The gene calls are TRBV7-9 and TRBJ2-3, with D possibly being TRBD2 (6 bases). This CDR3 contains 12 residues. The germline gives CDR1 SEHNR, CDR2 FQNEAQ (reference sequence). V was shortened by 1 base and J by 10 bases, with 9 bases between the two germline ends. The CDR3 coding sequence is TGTGCCAGCAGCTTAGACGGGAGACCGCAGTATTTT. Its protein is CASSLDGRPQYF.

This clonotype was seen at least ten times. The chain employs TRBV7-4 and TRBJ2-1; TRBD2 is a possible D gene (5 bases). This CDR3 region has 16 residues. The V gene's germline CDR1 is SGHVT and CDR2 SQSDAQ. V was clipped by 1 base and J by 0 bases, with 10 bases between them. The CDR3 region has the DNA TGTGCCAGCAGCTTAGAACTAGTTAACTCCTACAATGAGCAGTTCTTC. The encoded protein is CASSLELVNSYNEQFF. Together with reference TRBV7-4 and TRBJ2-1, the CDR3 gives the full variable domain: GAGVSQSPRYKVAKRGRDVALRCDSISGHVTLYWYRQTLGQGSEVLTYSQSDAQRDKSGRPSGRFSAERPERSVSTLKIQRTEQGDSAVYLCASSLELVNSYNEQFFGPGTRLTVL.

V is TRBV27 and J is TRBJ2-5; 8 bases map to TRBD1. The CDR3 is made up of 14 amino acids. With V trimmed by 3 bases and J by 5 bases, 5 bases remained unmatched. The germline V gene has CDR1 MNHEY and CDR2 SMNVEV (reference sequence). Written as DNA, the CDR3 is TGTGCCAGCAGTTTTAGCAGGGGGCGGGAGACCCAGTACTTC. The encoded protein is CASSFSRGRETQYF.

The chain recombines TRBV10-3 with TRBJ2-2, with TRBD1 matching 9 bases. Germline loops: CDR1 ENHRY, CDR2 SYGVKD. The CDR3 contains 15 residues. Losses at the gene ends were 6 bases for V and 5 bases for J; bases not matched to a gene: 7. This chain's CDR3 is CAISSRDRETGELFF. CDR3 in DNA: TGTGCCATCAGCAGTCGGGACAGGGAAACCGGGGAGCTGTTTTTT.

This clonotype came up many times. DNA for the CDR3: TGTGCCAGCAGAACACAGGGGCTCGGCTACACCTTC. Its protein product is CASRTQGLGYTF. The chain joins TRBV12-3 or TRBV12-4 to TRBJ1-2; the match to TRBD1 covers 7 bases. The length of the CDR3 is 12 residues. V trimming: 6 bases; J trimming: 8 bases; junction bases outside the gene matches: 6.

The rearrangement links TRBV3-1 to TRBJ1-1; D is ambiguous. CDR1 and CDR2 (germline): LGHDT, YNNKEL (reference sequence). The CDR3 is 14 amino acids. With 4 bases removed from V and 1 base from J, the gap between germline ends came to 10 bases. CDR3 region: CASSRDPGNTEAFF. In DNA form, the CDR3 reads TGTGCCAGCAGCCGAGACCCTGGGAACACTGAAGCTTTCTTT.

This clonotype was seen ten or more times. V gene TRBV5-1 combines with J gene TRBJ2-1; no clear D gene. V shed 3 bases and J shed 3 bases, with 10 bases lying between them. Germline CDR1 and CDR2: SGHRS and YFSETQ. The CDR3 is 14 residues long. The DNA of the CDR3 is TGCGCCAGCAGCTCCTCCTATTTCTACAATGAGCAGTTCTTC. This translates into CASSSSYFYNEQFF.

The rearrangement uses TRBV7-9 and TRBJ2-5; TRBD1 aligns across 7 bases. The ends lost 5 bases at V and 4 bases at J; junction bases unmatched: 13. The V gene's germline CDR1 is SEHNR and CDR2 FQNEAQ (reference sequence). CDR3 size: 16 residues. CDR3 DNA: TGTGCCAGCAGCCGACCGGGACAGAGAACACTAGAGACCCAGTACTTC. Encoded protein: CASSRPGQRTLETQYF.

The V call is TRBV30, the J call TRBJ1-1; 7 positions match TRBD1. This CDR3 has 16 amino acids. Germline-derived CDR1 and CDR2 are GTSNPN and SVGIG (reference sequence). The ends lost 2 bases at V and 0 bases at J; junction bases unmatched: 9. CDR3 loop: CAWSRAGGALNTEAFF. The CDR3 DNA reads TGTGCCTGGAGTCGAGCAGGGGGGGCCTTGAACACTGAAGCTTTCTTT.

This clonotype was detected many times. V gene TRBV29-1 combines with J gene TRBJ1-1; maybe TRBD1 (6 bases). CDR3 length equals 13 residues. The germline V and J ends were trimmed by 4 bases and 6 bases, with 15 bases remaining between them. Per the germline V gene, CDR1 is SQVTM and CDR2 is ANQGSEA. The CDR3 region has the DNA TGCAGCGTTGGGGACACAGGGCCCGCTGAAGCTTTCTTT. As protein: CSVGDTGPAEAFF.

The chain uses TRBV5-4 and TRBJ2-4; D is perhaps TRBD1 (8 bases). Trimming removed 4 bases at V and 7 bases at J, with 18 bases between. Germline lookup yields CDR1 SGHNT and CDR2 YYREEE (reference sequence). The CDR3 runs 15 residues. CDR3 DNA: TGTGCCAGCAGCGGGGGACAGGTGGGAGGGAACATTCAGTACTTC. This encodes CASSGGQVGGNIQYF.

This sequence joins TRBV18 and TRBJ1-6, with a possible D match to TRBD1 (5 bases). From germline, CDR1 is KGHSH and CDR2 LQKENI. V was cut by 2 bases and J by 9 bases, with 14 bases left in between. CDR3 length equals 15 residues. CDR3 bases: TGTGCCAGCTCACCAAATGGGGCGCAAGGTTCACCCCTCCACTTT. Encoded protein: CASSPNGAQGSPLHF.

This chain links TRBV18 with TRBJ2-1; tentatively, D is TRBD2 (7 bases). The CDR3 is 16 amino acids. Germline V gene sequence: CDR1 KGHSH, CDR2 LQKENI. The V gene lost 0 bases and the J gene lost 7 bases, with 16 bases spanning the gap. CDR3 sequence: CASSPPRGGSGNEQFF. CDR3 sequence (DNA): TGTGCCAGCTCACCACCGAGGGGGGGGTCCGGGAATGAGCAGTTCTTC.

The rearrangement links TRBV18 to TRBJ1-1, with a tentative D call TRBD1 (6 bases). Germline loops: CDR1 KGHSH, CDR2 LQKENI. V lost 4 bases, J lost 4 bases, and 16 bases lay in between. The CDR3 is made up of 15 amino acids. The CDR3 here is CASSLNRERSTEAFF. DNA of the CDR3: TGTGCCAGCTCACTAAACAGGGAAAGGAGCACTGAAGCTTTCTTT.

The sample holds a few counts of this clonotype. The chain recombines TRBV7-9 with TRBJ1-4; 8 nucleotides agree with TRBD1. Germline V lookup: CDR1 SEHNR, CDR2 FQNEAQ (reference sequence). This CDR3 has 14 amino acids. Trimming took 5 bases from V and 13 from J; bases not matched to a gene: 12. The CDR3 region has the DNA TGTGCCAGCAGCCGGGACAGGTTGTCGGGGAGACTGTTTTTT. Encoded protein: CASSRDRLSGRLFF.

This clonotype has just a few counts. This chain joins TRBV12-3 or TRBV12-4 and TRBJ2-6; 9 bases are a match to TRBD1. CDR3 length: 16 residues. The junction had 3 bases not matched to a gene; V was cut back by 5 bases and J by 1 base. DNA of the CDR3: TGTGCCAGCAGTCCCGGGACAGGGTCTGGGGCCAACGTCCTGACTTTC. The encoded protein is CASSPGTGSGANVLTF.

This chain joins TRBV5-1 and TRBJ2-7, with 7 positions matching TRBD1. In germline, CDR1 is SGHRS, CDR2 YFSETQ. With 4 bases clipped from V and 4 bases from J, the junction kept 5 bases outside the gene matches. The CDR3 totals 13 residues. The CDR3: CASSPGQTYEQYF. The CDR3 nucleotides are TGCGCCAGCAGCCCGGGACAGACATACGAGCAGTACTTC.

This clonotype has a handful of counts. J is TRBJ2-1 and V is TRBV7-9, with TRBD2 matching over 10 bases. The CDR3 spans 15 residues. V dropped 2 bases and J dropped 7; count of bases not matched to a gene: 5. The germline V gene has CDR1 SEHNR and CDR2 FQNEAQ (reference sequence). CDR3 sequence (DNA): TGTGCCAGCAGCTTAATTAGCGGGAGGAGTAATGAGCAGTTCTTC. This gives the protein CASSLISGRSNEQFF.

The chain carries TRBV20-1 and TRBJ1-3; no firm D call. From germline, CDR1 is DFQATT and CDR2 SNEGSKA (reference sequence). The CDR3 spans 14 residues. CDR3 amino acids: CGSAPRRSGNTIYF. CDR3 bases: TGCGGGTCGGCGCCGAGACGCTCTGGAAACACCATATATTTT.

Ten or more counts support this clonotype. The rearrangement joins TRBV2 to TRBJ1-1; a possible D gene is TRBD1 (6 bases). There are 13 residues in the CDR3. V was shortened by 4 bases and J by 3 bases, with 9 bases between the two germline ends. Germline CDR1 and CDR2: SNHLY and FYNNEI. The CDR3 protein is CASSGRGYTEAFF. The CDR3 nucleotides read TGTGCCAGCAGTGGGAGGGGGTACACTGAAGCTTTCTTT. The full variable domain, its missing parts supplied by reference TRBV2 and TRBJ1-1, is EPEVTQTPSHQVTQMGQEVILRCVPISNHLYFYWYRQILGQKVEFLVSFYNNEISEKSEIFDDQFSVERPDGSNFTLKIRSTKLEDSAMYFCASSGRGYTEAFFGQGTRLTVV.

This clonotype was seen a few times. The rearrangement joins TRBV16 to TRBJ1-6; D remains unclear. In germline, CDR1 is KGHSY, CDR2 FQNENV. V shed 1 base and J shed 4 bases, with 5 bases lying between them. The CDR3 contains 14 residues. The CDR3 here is CASSQLKYNSPLHF. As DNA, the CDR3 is TGTGCCAGCAGCCAATTGAAGTATAATTCACCCCTCCACTTT.

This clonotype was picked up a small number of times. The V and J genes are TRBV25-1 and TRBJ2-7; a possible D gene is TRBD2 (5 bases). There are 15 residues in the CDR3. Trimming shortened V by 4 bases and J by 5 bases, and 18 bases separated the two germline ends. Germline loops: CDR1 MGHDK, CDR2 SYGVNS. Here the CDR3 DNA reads TGTGCCAGCAGTGGACGCGCCCCCACTAGTGACGAGCAGTACTTC. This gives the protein CASSGRAPTSDEQYF.

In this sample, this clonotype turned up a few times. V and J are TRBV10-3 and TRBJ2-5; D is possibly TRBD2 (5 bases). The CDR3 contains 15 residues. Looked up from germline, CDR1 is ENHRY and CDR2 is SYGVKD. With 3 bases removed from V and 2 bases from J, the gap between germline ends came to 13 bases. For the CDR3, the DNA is TGTGCCATCAGTGAACGTTCTAGCAAACAAGAGACCCAGTACTTC. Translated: CAISERSSKQETQYF.

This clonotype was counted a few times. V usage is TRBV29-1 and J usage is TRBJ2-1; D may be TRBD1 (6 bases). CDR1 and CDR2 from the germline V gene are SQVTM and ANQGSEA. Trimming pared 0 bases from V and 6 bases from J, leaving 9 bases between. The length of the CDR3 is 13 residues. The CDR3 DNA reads TGCAGCGTTGAAGAATTACAGGGCAATGAGCAGTTCTTC. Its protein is CSVEELQGNEQFF.

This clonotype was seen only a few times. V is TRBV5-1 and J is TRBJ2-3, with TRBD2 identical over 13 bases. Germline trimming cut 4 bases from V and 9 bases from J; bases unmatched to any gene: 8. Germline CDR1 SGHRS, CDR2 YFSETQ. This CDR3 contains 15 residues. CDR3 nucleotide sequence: TGCGCCAGCAGCCCGACTAGCGGGGGGCCACGGACGCAGTATTTT. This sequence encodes CASSPTSGGPRTQYF.